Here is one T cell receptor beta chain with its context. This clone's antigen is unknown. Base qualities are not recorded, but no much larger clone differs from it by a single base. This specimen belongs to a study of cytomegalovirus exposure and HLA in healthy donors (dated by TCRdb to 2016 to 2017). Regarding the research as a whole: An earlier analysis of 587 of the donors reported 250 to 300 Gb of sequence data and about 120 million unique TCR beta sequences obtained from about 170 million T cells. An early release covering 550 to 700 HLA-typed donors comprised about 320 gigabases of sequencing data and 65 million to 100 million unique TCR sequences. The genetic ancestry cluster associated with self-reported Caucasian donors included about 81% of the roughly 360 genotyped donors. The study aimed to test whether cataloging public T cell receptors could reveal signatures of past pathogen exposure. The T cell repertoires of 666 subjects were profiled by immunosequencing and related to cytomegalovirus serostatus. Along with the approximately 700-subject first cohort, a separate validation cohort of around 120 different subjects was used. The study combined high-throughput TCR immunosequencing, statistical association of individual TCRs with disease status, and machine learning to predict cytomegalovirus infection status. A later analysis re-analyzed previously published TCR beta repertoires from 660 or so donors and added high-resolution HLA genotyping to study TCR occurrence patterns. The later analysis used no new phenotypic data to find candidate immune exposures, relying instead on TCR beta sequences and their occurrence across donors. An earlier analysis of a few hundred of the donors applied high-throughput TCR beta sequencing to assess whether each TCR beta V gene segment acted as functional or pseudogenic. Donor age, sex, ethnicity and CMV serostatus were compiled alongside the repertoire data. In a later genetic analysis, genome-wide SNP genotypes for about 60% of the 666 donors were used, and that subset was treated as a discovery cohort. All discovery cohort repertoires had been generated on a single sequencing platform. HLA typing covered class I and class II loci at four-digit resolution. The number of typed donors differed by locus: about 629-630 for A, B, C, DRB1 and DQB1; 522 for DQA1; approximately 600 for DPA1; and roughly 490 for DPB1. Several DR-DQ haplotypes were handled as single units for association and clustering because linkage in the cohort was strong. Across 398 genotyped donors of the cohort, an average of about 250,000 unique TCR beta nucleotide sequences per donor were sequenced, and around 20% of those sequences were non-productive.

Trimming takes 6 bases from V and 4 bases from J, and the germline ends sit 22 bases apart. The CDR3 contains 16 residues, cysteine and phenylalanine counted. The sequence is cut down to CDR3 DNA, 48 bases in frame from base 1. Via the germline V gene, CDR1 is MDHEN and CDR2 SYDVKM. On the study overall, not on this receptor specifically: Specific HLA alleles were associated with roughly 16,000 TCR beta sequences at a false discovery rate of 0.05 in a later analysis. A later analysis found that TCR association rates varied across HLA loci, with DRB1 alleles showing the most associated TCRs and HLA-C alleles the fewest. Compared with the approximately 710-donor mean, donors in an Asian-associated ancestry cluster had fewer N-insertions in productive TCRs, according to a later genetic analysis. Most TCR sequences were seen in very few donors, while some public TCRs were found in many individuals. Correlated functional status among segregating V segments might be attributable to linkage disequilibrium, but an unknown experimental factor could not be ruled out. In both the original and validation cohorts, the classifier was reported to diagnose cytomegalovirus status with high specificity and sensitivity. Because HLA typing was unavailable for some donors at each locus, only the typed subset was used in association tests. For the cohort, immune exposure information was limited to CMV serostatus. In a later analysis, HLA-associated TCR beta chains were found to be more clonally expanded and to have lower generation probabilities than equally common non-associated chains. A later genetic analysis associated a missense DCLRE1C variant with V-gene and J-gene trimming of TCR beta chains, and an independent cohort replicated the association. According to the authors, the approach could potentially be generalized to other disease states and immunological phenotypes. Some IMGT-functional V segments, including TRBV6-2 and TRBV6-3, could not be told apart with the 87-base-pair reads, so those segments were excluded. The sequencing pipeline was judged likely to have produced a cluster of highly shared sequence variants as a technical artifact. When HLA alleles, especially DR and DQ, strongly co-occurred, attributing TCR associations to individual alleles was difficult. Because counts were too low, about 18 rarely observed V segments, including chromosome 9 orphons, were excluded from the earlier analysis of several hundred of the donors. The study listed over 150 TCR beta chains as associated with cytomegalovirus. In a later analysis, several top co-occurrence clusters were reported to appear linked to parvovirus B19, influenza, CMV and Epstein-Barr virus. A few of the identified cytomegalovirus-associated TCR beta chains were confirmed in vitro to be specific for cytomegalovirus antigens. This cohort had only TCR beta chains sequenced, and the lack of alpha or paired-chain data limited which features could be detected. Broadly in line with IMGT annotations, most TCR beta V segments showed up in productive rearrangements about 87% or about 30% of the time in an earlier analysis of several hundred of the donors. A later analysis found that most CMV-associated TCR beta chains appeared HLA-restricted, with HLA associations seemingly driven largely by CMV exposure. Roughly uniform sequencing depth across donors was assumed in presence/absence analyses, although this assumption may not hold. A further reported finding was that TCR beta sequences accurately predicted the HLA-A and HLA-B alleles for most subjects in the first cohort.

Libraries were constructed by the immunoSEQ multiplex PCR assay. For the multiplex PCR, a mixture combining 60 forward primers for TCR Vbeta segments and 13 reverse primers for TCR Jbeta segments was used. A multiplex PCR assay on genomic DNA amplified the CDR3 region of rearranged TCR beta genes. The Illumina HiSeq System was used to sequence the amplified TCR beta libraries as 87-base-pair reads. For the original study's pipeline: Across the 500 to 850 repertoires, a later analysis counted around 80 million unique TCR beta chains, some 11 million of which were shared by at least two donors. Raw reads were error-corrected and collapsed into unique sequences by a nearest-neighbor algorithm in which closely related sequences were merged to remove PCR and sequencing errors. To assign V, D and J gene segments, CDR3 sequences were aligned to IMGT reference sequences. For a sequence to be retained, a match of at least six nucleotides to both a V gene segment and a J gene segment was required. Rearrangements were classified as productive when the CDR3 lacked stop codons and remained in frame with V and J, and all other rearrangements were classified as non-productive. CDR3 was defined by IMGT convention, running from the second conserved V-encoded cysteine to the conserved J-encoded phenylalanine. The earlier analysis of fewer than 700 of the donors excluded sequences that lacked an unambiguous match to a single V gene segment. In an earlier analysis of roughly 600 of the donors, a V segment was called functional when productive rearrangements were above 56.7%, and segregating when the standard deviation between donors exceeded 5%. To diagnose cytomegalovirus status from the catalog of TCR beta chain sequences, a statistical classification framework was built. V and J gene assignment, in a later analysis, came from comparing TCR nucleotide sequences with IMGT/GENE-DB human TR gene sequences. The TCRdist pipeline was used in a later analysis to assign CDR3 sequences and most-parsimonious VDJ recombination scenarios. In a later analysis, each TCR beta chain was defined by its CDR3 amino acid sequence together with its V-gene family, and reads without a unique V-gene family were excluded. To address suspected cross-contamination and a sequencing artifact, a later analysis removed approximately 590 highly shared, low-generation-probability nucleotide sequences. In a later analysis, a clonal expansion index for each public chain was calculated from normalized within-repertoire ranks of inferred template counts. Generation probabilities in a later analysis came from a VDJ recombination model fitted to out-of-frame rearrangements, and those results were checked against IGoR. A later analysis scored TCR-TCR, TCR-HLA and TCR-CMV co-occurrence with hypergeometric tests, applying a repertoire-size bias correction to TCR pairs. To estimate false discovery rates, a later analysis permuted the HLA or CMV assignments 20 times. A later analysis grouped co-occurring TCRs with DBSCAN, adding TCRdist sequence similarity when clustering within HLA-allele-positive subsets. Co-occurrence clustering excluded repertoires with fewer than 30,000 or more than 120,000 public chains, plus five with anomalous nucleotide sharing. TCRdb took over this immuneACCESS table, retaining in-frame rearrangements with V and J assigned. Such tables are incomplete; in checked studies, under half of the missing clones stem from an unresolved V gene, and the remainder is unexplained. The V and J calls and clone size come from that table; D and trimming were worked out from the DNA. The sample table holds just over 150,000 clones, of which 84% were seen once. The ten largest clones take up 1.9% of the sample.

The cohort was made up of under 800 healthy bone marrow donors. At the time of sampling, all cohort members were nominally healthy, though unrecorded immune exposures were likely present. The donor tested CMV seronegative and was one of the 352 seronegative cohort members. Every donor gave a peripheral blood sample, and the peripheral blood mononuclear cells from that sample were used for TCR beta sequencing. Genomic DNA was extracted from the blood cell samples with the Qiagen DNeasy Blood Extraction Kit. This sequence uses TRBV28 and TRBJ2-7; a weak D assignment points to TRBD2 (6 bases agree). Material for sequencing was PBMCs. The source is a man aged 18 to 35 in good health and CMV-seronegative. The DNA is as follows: TGTGCCAGCAGCCTATGGGGACTCAGACAAAATTACGAGCAGTACTTC. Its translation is CASSLWGLRQNYEQYF.